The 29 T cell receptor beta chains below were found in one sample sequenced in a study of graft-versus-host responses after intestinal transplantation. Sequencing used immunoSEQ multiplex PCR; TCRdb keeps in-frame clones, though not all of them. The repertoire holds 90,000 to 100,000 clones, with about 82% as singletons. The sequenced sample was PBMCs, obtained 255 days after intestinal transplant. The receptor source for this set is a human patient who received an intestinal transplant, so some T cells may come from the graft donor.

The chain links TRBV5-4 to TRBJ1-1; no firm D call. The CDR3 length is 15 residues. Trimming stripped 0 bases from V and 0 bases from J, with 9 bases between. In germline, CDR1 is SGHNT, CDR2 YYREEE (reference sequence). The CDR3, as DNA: TGTGCCAGCAGCTTGGTATCGGGGTTGAACACTGAAGCTTTCTTT. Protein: CASSLVSGLNTEAFF.

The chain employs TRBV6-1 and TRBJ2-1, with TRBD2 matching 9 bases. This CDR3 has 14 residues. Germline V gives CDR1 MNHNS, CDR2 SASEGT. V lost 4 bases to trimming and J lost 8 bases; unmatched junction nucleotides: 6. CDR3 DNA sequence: TGTGCCAGCAGTGCGGCGGGAGGGCACGATGAGCAGTTCTTC. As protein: CASSAAGGHDEQFF.

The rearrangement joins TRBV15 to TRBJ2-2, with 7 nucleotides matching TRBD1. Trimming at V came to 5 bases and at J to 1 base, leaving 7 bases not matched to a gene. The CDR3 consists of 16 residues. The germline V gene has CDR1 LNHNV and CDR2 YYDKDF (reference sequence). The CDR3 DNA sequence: TGTGCCACCAGCGGAGCCAGGGGGAGGAACACCGGGGAGCTGTTTTTT. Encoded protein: CATSGARGRNTGELFF. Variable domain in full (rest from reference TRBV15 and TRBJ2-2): DAMVIQNPRYQVTQFGKPVTLSCSQTLNHNVMYWYQQKSSQAPKLLFHYYDKDFNNEADTPDNFQSRRPNTSFCFLDIRSPGLGDTAMYLCATSGARGRNTGELFFGEGSRLTVL.

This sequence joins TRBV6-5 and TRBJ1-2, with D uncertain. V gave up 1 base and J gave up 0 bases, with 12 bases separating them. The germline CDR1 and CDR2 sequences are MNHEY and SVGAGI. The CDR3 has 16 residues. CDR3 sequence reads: CASSYYGTETNYGYTF. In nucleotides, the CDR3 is TGTGCCAGCAGTTACTATGGTACGGAGACTAACTATGGCTACACCTTC.

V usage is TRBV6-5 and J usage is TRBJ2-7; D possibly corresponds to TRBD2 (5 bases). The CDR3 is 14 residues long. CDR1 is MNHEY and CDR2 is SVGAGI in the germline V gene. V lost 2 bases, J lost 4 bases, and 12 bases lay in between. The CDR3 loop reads CASSYTSPGYEQYF. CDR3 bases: TGTGCCAGCAGTTACACAAGCCCGGGGTACGAGCAGTACTTC.

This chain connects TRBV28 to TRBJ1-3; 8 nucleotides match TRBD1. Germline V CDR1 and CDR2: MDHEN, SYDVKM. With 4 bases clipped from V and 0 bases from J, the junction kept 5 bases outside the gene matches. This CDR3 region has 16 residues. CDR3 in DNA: TGTGCCAGCAGTTCCCATACAGGGGGCTCTGGAAACACCATATATTTT. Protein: CASSSHTGGSGNTIYF. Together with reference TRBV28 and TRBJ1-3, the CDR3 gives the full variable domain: DVKVTQSSRYLVKRTGEKVFLECVQDMDHENMFWYRQDPGLGLRLIYFSYDVKMKEKGDIPEGYSVSREKKERFSLILESASTNQTSMYLCASSSHTGGSGNTIYFGEGSWLTVV.

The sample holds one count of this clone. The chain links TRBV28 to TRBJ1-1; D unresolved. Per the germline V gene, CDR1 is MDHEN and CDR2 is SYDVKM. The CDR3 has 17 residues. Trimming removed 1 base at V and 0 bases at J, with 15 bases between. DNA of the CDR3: TGTGCCAGCAGTTTATTTAGGAACCAAATCATGAACACTGAAGCTTTCTTT. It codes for CASSLFRNQIMNTEAFF.

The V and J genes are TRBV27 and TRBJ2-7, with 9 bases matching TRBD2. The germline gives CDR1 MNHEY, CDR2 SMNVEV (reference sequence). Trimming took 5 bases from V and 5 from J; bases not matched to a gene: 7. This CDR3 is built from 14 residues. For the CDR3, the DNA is TGTGCCAGCAGTCCCTGGACTAGCGCCGACGAGCAGTACGTC. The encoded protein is CASSPWTSADEQYV.

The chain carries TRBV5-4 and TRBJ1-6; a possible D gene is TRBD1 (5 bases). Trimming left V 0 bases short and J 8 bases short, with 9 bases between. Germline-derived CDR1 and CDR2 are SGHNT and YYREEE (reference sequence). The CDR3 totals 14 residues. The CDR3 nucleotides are TGTGCCAGCAGCTTGGGGCAGGGTGATTCACCCCTCCACTTT. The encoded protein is CASSLGQGDSPLHF.

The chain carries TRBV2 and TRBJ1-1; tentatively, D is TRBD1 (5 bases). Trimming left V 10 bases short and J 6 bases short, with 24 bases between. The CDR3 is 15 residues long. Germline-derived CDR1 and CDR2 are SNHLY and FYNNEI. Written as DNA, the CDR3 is TGTGCCACCCTGAACCCCCCAGGGCGGAGGTCTGAAGCTTTCTTT. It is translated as CATLNPPGRRSEAFF.

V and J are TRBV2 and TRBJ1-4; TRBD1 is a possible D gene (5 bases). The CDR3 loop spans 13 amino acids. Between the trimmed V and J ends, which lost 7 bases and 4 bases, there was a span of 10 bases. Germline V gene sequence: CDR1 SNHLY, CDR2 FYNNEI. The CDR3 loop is CASTGGNNEKLFF. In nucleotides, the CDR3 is TGTGCCAGCACTGGGGGTAATAATGAAAAACTGTTTTTT.

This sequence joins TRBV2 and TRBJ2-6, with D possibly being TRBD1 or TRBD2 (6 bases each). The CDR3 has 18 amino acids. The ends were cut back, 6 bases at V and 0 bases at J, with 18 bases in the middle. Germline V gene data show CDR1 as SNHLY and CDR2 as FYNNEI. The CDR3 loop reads CASRGGRGVVSGANVLTF. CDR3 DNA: TGTGCCAGCAGGGGGGGAAGGGGGGTAGTCTCTGGGGCCAACGTCCTGACTTTC.

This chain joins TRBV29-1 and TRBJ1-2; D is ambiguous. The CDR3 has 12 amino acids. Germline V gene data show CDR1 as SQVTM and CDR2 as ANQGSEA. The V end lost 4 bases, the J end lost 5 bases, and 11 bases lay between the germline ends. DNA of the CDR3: TGCAGCGTTGTAGTCCAGGATTATGGCTACACCTTC. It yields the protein CSVVVQDYGYTF.

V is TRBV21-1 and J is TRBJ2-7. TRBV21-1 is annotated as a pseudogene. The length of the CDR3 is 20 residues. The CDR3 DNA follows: TGTGCCAGCAGCACGCAAGCACGGGCGTCTCCGGGCTTCGGGCCCTACGAGCAGTACGTC. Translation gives CASSTQARASPGFGPYEQYV.

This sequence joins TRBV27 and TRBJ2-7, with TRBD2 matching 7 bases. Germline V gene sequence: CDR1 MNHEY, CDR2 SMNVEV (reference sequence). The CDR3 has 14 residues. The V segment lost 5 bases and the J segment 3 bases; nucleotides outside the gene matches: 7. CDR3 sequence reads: CASSRTRQSYEQYF. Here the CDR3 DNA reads TGTGCCAGCAGTAGGACTAGGCAGAGCTACGAGCAGTACTTC.

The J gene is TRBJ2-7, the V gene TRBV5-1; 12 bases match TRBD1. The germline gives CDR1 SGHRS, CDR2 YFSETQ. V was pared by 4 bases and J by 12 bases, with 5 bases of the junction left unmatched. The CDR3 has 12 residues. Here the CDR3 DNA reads TGCGCCAGCAGCCCGGGACAGGGGGCACCGTACTTC. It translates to CASSPGQGAPYF. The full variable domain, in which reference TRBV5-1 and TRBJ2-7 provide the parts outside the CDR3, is KAGVTQTPRYLIKTRGQQVTLSCSPISGHRSVSWYQQTPGQGLQFLFEYFSETQRNKGNFPGRFSGRQFSNSRSEMNVSTLELGDSALYLCASSPGQGAPYFGPGTRLTVT.

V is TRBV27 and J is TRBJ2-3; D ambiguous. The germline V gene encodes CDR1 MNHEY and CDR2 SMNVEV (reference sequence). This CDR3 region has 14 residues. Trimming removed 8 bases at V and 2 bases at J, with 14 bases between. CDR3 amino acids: CASRATLFTDTQYF. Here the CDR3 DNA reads TGTGCCAGCCGGGCCACCCTTTTCACAGATACGCAGTATTTT.

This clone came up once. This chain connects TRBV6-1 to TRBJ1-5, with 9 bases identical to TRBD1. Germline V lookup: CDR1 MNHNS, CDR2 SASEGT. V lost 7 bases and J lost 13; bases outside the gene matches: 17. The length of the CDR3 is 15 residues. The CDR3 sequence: CASNPMAGDRGYQHF. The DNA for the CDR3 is TGTGCCAGCAACCCGATGGCTGGAGACAGGGGGTATCAGCATTTT.

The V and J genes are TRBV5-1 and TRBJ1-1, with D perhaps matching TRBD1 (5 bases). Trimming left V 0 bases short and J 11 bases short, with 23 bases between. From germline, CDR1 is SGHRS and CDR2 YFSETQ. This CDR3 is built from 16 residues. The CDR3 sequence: CASSLAGTRKEGGAFF. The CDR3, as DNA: TGCGCCAGCAGCTTGGCCGGGACCCGTAAAGAAGGTGGGGCTTTCTTT.

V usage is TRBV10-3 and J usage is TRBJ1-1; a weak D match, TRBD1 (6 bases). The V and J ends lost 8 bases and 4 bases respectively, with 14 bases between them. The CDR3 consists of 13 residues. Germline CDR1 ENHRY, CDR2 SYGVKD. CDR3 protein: CAIRQDSGTEAFF. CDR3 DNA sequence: TGTGCCATCCGACAGGACTCGGGCACTGAAGCTTTCTTT.

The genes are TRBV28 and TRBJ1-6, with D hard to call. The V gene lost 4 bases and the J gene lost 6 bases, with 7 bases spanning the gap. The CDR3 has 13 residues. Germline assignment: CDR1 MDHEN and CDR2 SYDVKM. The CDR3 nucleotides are TGTGCCAGCAGTTATGGCGTTAATTCACCCCTCCACTTT. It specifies CASSYGVNSPLHF.

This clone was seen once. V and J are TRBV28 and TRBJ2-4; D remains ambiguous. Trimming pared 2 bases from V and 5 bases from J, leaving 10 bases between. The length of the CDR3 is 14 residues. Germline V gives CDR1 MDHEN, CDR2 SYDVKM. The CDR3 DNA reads TGTGCCAGCAGTTTAAGGGAAGAGGAAAACATTCAGTACTTC. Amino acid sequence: CASSLREEENIQYF.

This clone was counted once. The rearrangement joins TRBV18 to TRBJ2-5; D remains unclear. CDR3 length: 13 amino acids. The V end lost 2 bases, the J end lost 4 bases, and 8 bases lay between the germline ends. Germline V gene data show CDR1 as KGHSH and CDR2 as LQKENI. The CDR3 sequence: CASSPGRSETQYF. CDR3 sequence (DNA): TGTGCCAGCTCACCAGGGCGTTCAGAGACCCAGTACTTC. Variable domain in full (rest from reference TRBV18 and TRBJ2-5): NAGVMQNPRHLVRRRGQEARLRCSPMKGHSHVYWYRQLPEEGLKFMVYLQKENIIDESGMPKERFSAEFPKEGPSILRIQQVVRGDSAAYFCASSPGRSETQYFGPGTRLLVL.

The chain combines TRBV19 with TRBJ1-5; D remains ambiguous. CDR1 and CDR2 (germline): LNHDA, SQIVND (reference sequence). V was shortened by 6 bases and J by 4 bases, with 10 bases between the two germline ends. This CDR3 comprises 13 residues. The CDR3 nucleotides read TGTGCCAGTAGGACACACGAAAATCAGCCCCAGCATTTT. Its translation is CASRTHENQPQHF.

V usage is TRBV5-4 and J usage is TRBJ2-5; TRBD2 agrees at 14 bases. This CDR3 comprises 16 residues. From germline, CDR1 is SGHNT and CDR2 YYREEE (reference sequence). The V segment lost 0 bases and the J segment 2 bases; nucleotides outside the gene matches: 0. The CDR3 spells CASSLGTSGGQETQYF. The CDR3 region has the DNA TGTGCCAGCAGCTTGGGGACTAGCGGGGGGCAAGAGACCCAGTACTTC.

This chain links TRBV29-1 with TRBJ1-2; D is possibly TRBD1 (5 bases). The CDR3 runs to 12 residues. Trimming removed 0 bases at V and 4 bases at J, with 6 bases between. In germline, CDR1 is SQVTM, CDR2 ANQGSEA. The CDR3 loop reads CSVEEGLYGYTF. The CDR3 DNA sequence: TGCAGCGTTGAAGAGGGACTCTATGGCTACACCTTC.

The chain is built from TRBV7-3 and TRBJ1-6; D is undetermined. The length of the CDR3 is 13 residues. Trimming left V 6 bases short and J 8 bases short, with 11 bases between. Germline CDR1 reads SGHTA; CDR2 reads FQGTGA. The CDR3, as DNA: TGTGCCAGCAGTTCTGGGGAAGATTCACCCCTCCACTTT. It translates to CASSSGEDSPLHF.

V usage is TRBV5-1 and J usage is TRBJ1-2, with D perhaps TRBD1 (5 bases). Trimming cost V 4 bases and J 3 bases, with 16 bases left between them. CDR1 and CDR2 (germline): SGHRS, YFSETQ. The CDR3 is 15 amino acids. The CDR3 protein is CASSPGTGTDYGYTF. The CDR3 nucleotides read TGCGCCAGCAGCCCGGGAACCGGGACGGACTATGGCTACACCTTC.

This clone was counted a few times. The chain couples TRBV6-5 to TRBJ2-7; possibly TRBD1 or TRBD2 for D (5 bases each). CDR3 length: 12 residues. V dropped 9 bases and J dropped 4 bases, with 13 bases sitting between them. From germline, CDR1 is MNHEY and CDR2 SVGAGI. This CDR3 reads CASRTGPYEQYF. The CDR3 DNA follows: TGTGCCAGTAGAACGGGACCTTACGAGCAGTACTTC.